A selection of T cell receptor beta chains follows, all from one sample in a study of cytomegalovirus exposure and HLA in healthy donors. Profiled with immunoSEQ multiplex PCR; TCRdb holds only in-frame clones, not every one. Here the sample spans 90,000 to 100,000 clones, roughly 70% being singletons. Sequencing used PBMCs. The receptor source for this set is a man in his fifties or sixties in good health and CMV-seronegative. Both conserved end residues are part of each CDR3. D genes are given only for firm matches. Clone size is given for some rows only: seen once, a few or many times, or a class if the clone is expanded.

TRBD1,TRBV14,TRBJ1-1,NA,CASSPNRGGTEAFF,TGTGCCAGCAGCCCTAACAGGGGCGGAACTGAAGCTTTCTTT
NA,TRBV15,TRBJ1-6,NA,CATSRDRGRAGSPLHF,TGTGCCACCAGCAGAGATCGCGGCCGGGCGGGATCACCCCTCCACTTT
NA,TRBV6-1,TRBJ2-5,few,CASSPVQGSWTQYF,TGTGCCAGCAGCCCGGTACAGGGCTCGTGGACCCAGTACTTC
NA,TRBV5-4,TRBJ1-2,few,CASSSPAGQTEGYTF,TGTGCCAGCAGCTCCCCGGCCGGACAGACCGAAGGCTACACCTTC
TRBD1,TRBV5-1,TRBJ1-4,NA,CASSLQGAGANEKLFF,TGCGCCAGCAGCTTACAGGGGGCCGGGGCTAATGAAAAACTGTTTTTT
NA,TRBV7-9,TRBJ1-2,NA,CASSLTGHYGYTF,TGTGCCAGCAGCTTAACAGGTCACTATGGCTACACCTTC
TRBD2,TRBV27,TRBJ2-3,NA,CASRPWAGGTDTQYF,TGTGCCAGCAGACCATGGGCGGGGGGCACAGATACGCAGTATTTT
NA,TRBV6-5,TRBJ1-5,few,CASSYSRGGNQPQHF,TGTGCCAGCAGTTACTCGAGAGGGGGAAATCAGCCCCAGCATTTT
TRBD1,TRBV7-3,TRBJ2-2,NA,CASSTGDTGELFF,TGTGCCAGCAGCACAGGGGACACCGGGGAGCTGTTTTTT
NA,TRBV10-3,TRBJ1-1,NA,CAIRVTPENTEAFF,TGTGCCATCAGGGTGACACCTGAGAACACTGAAGCTTTCTTT
TRBD2,TRBV5-1,TRBJ2-2,NA,CASSSGGAILLTGELFF,TGCGCCAGCAGCTCCGGGGGGGCGATTCTACTGACCGGGGAGCTGTTTTTT
NA,TRBV29-1,TRBJ1-2,few,CSVVSADSLYYGYTF,TGCAGCGTTGTGAGTGCAGACTCTCTTTACTATGGCTACACCTTC
TRBD1,TRBV29-1,TRBJ1-5,NA,CSVGQGAGDQPQHF,TGCAGCGTTGGACAGGGGGCGGGGGACCAGCCCCAGCATTTT
NA,TRBV6-6,TRBJ2-7,few,CASGQGGNSYEQYF,TGTGCCAGCGGACAGGGAGGGAATTCCTACGAGCAGTACTTC
TRBD1,TRBV11-1,TRBJ2-5,NA,CASSLSRGTGTGETQYF,TGTGCCAGCAGCTTAAGCCGGGGGACAGGGACAGGAGAGACCCAGTACTTC
NA,TRBV21-1,TRBJ2-6,NA,CASSKGPPGTANSGANVLTF,TGTGCCAGCAGCAAAGGACCGCCGGGGACAGCCAACTCTGGGGCCAACGTCCTGACTTTC
NA,TRBV7-8,TRBJ2-3,NA,CASSKVLFPGTLGDTQYF,TGTGCCAGCAGCAAAGTGTTGTTCCCAGGGACTTTAGGAGATACGCAGTATTTT
TRBD1,TRBV5-3,TRBJ2-7,NA,CARSYLRDRGFCEQYF,TGTGCCAGAAGCTACCTCCGGGACAGGGGATTCTGCGAGCAGTACTTC
NA,TRBV7-9,TRBJ1-1,NA,CASIPGAFF,TGTGCCAGCATCCCGGGAGCTTTCTTT
TRBD1,TRBV7-9,TRBJ1-2,once,CASSLGQVAGYTF,TGTGCCAGCAGCCTGGGACAGGTCGCGGGCTACACCTTC
NA,TRBV6-5,TRBJ1-4,NA,CASSRSEIGEKLFF,TGTGCCAGCAGTAGAAGCGAGATAGGTGAAAAACTGTTTTTT
NA,TRBV5-4,TRBJ2-3,few,CASSDGSHVSDTQYF,TGTGCCAGCAGCGACGGGTCCCACGTTTCCGATACGCAGTATTTT
TRBD2,TRBV5-8,TRBJ2-2,few,CASSPGERGGLEELFF,TGTGCCAGCAGCCCCGGGGAGCGGGGGGGCCTAGAGGAGCTGTTTTTT
TRBD2,TRBV2,TRBJ2-3,NA,CASRRLAGVTDTQYF,TGTGCCAGCAGGAGACTAGCGGGAGTGACAGATACGCAGTATTTT
TRBD1,TRBV7-7,TRBJ2-3,NA,CASSTGQGADTQYF,TGTGCTAGCAGCACCGGACAGGGTGCAGATACGCAGTATTTT
NA,TRBV2,TRBJ1-4,NA,CASNGAVGEKLFF,TGTGCCAGCAATGGGGCAGTGGGTGAAAAACTGTTTTTT
NA,TRBV21-1,TRBJ2-7,NA,CASSKDLHEQYF,TGTGCCAGCAGCAAAGATCTACACGAGCAGTACTTC
TRBD1,TRBV6-6,TRBJ1-1,NA,CASSPPAGGPTEAFF,TGTGCCAGCAGTCCCCCGGCAGGGGGCCCCACTGAAGCTTTCTTT
NA,TRBV27,TRBJ1-5,NA,CASSPSGTSALGNQPQHF,TGTGCCAGCAGTCCGTCCGGGACTTCCGCGTTGGGCAATCAGCCCCAGCATTTT
TRBD1,TRBV29-1,TRBJ2-2,NA,CSAGTGVSGELFF,TGCAGCGCCGGGACAGGGGTATCCGGGGAGCTGTTTTTT
TRBD1,TRBV13,TRBJ1-2,NA,CASSFLEGTGAPRFSGYTF,TGTGCCAGCAGCTTCTTGGAGGGGACAGGCGCCCCTAGATTCTCTGGCTACACCTTC
NA,TRBV11-3,TRBJ1-1,NA,CASGAGRMGTEAFF,TGTGCTAGCGGGGCAGGGCGGATGGGCACTGAAGCTTTCTTT
NA,TRBV6-1,TRBJ1-2,NA,CASSESGGRGDGYTF,TGTGCCAGCAGTGAAAGTGGAGGGCGTGGGGATGGCTACACCTTC
NA,TRBV4-2,TRBJ1-5,few,CASSQVRTEEDQPQHF,TGTGCCAGCAGCCAAGTGCGCACGGAAGAGGATCAGCCCCAGCATTTT
TRBD1,TRBV19,TRBJ2-2,NA,CASSTNDRVGTGELFF,TGTGCCAGTAGTACCAATGACAGGGTGGGCACCGGGGAGCTGTTTTTT
TRBD2,TRBV7-2,TRBJ2-7,NA,CASSPRSLAGGPYEQYF,TGTGCCAGCAGCCCACGCTCCCTAGCGGGGGGCCCCTACGAGCAGTACTTC
NA,TRBV18,TRBJ1-2,NA,CASSPWSSETEGYTF,TGTGCCAGCTCACCATGGTCGTCCGAAACCGAGGGCTACACCTTC
NA,TRBV10-2,TRBJ1-6,once,CASSANRNFNSPLHF,TGCGCCAGCAGTGCGAACAGGAATTTCAATTCACCCCTCCACTTT
TRBD2,TRBV4-1,TRBJ2-1,NA,CASSPLLRGAGGYNEQFF,TGCGCCAGCAGCCCCCTTCTGAGGGGAGCGGGAGGTTACAATGAGCAGTTCTTC
TRBD1,TRBV6-5,TRBJ1-1,few,CASRGTGRTEAFF,TGTGCCAGCAGAGGGACAGGGCGGACTGAAGCTTTCTTT
NA,TRBV30,TRBJ1-6,NA,CAWSVRGNSPLHF,TGTGCCTGGAGTGTAAGGGGGAATTCACCCCTCCACTTT
NA,TRBV5-1,TRBJ2-2,NA,CASSLVPASRELFF,TGCGCCAGCAGCTTGGTACCAGCGTCCAGGGAGCTGTTTTTT
TRBD1,TRBV2,TRBJ1-5,NA,CASSEGDRGNQPQHF,TGTGCCAGCAGTGAAGGGGACAGGGGCAATCAGCCCCAGCATTTT
NA,TRBV6-5,TRBJ1-6,NA,CASRPEEQGSPLHF,TGTGCCAGCAGACCCGAAGAGCAGGGGTCACCCCTCCACTTT
TRBD1,TRBV7-8,TRBJ1-1,few,CASSFTRTGSRNTEAFF,TGTGCCAGCAGCTTTACGCGGACAGGGTCGAGGAACACTGAAGCTTTCTTT
TRBD1,TRBV27,TRBJ2-1,few,CASHGPYGTAQGEQFF,TGTGCCAGCCATGGACCCTACGGGACAGCTCAGGGGGAGCAGTTCTTC
NA,TRBV14,TRBJ2-5,few,CASSRPGLQETQYF,TGTGCCAGCAGTCGACCGGGACTCCAAGAGACCCAGTACTTC
TRBD1,TRBV5-1,TRBJ2-6,once,CASSLVGRGQAGANVLTF,TGCGCCAGCAGCTTGGTGGGCAGGGGGCAAGCTGGGGCCAACGTCCTGACTTTC
TRBD1,TRBV6-6,TRBJ1-2,NA,CASKGQGSGYTF,TGTGCCAGCAAAGGACAGGGTTCTGGCTACACCTTC
NA,TRBV27,TRBJ1-2,NA,CASSTQALGGYTF,TGTGCCAGCAGTACGCAGGCTTTAGGAGGCTACACCTTC
NA,TRBV5-1,TRBJ1-2,NA,CASSPTVRNGYTF,TGCGCCAGCAGCCCGACAGTCCGGAATGGCTACACCTTC
TRBD2,TRBV2,TRBJ2-3,NA,CASSAGLAGEGDTQYF,TGTGCCAGCAGTGCGGGACTAGCGGGAGAGGGAGATACGCAGTATTTT
TRBD1,TRBV19,TRBJ1-3,NA,CASSSWTGRSGNTIYF,TGTGCCAGTAGTTCTTGGACAGGCCGCTCTGGAAACACCATATATTTT
NA,TRBV11-3,TRBJ2-3,NA,CASSLDRHNTQYF,TGTGCCAGCAGCTTAGATCGTCACAATACGCAGTATTTT
NA,TRBV25-1,TRBJ2-2,few,CARRFHGGHSTGELFF,TGTGCCAGAAGGTTTCACGGGGGGCACTCCACCGGGGAGCTGTTTTTT
TRBD1,TRBV27,TRBJ1-5,once,CASRPDRGLRLDQPQHF,TGTGCCAGCAGGCCCGACAGGGGCCTTCGCCTAGATCAGCCCCAGCATTTT
NA,TRBV7-2,TRBJ2-1,NA,CASSYPGFYNEQFF,TGTGCCAGCAGCTATCCGGGTTTCTACAATGAGCAGTTCTTC
TRBD1,TRBV5-1,TRBJ2-5,NA,CASSSPVYGTGYVETQYF,TGCGCCAGCAGCTCACCGGTTTACGGGACAGGGTACGTGGAGACCCAGTACTTC